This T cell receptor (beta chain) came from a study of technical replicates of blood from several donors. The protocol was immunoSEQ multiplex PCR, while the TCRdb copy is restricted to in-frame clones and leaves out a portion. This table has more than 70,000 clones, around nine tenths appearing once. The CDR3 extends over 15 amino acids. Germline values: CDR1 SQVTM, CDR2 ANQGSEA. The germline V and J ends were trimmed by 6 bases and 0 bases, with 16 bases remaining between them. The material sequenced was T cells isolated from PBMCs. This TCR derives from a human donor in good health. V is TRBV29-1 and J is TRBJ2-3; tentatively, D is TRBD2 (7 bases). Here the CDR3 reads CSVGGAEASTDTQYF. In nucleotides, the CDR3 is TGCAGCGTGGGGGGGGCAGAAGCTAGCACAGATACGCAGTATTTT.